The sequence of this TCR beta chain was determined in a study of cytomegalovirus exposure and HLA in healthy donors. Germline V gene data show CDR1 as LGHNA and CDR2 as YSLEER. V lost 3 bases and J 6 bases, leaving 23 bases between the germline ends. This CDR3 region has 17 residues. The PCR used 60 Vbeta and 13 Jbeta primers. The assay was immunoSEQ multiplex PCR, and TCRdb's table has in-frame clones only and misses some. The profile shows some 95,000 clones, roughly two thirds of them singletons. The TCR comes from a female donor in good health and CMV-seronegative. Sequenced input: PBMCs. The rearrangement links TRBV4-3 to TRBJ1-2; TRBD1 is a possible D gene (6 bases). CDR3 DNA: TGCGCCAGCAGCCACCGAAGCGGACACAGGGAAATAAATGGCTACACCTTC. This translates into CASSHRSGHREINGYTF.